Presented here are 6 T cell receptor beta chains from one specimen sequenced in a study of PD-1 blockade in mismatch repair-deficient tumors. The method was immunoSEQ multiplex PCR; TCRdb's version includes in-frame clones alone and lacks a portion of them. The profile covers approximately 110,000 clones, with 60% to 85% appearing a single time and roughly 4.5% taken by the ten largest. The sequenced sample was peripheral blood, obtained about 60 weeks after starting pembrolizumab. Receptor source: an adult with mismatch repair-deficient cancer.

V and J are TRBV5-6 and TRBJ1-1; a weak D match, TRBD1 (6 bases). Looked up from germline, CDR1 is SGHDT and CDR2 is YYEEEE. Trimming cost V 3 bases and J 11 bases, with 17 bases left between them. This CDR3 has 13 amino acids. CDR3 coding DNA: TGTGCCAGCAGCTCAACAGGGCCTGGAGGGGCTTTCTTT. Translation gives CASSSTGPGGAFF. The full variable domain, completed using reference TRBV5-6 and TRBJ1-1, is DAGVTQSPTHLIKTRGQQVTLRCSPKSGHDTVSWYQQALGQGPQFIFQYYEEEERQRGNFPDRFSGHQFPNYSSELNVNALLLGDSALYLCASSSTGPGGAFFGQGTRLTVV.

The gene calls are TRBV29-1 and TRBJ2-1, with 11 nucleotides matching TRBD1. The germline V gene encodes CDR1 SQVTM and CDR2 ANQGSEA. After removal of 7 bases from V and 7 bases from J, the junction contained 9 bases not matched to a gene. There are 14 residues in the CDR3. The CDR3 sequence is CSGRDRGFLNEQFF. CDR3 coding DNA: TGCAGCGGCCGGGACAGGGGGTTTTTGAATGAGCAGTTCTTC.

The CDR3: CASRGGQETQYF. CDR3 sequence (DNA): TGTGCCAGCAGAGGGGGGCAAGAGACCCAGTACTTC. V gene TRBV13 combines with J gene TRBJ2-5; D possibly matches TRBD1 or TRBD2 (6 bases each). The CDR3 runs 12 residues. CDR1 and CDR2 (germline): PRHDT, FYEKMQ (reference sequence). V shed 6 bases and J shed 2 bases, with 7 bases lying between them. Drawing the rest from reference TRBV13 and TRBJ2-5, the complete variable domain is AAGVIQSPRHLIKEKRETATLKCYPIPRHDTVYWYQQGPGQDPQFLISFYEKMQSDKGSIPDRFSAQQFSDYHSELNMSSLELGDSALYFCASRGGQETQYFGPGTRLLVL.

The genes are TRBV11-2 and TRBJ2-3, with 10 bases that match TRBD2. The V segment lost 5 bases and the J segment 4 bases; nucleotides outside the gene matches: 6. This CDR3 is built from 15 residues. In germline, CDR1 is SGHAT, CDR2 FQNNGV. The CDR3 loop reads CASSLTSGAADTQYF. The CDR3 bases are TGTGCCAGCAGCCTCACTAGCGGGGCCGCAGATACGCAGTATTTT.

The chain combines TRBV5-4 with TRBJ2-3, with a tentative D call TRBD2 (5 bases). V was clipped by 2 bases and J by 6 bases, with 7 bases between them. Looked up from germline, CDR1 is SGHNT and CDR2 is YYREEE (reference sequence). This CDR3 contains 12 residues. The chain's CDR3 is CASSLAADTQYF. As DNA, the CDR3 is TGTGCCAGCAGCTTAGCGGCGGATACGCAGTATTTT.

The genes are TRBV29-1 and TRBJ2-3; D possibly matches TRBD1 or TRBD2 (5 bases each). This CDR3 has 15 amino acids. Trimming shortened V by 4 bases and J by 3 bases, and 17 bases separated the two germline ends. Germline V gene lookup returns CDR1 SQVTM and CDR2 ANQGSEA. CDR3 amino acids: CSVGVLGVGTDTQYF. The CDR3 bases are TGCAGCGTTGGGGTCTTGGGGGTTGGTACAGATACGCAGTATTTT.